The 29 T cell receptor beta chains below all came from one sample that was sequenced in a study of T cell responses to AZD1222 COVID-19 vaccine. Sequencing used immunoSEQ multiplex PCR; TCRdb keeps in-frame clones, though not all of them. Found here are some 150,000 clones, roughly 90% of them singletons; the top ten hold roughly 3.2%. This material consisted of peripheral blood, taken 28 days after the second AZD1222 dose. These receptors all stem from an adult who received the AZD1222 COVID-19 vaccine.

In DNA form, the CDR3 reads TGTGCCAGCAGCATGGACAGGGTGGGTGAAGCTTTCTTT. Its translation: CASSMDRVGEAFF. The J gene is TRBJ1-1, the V gene TRBV12-3 or TRBV12-4; the match to TRBD1 covers 8 bases. This CDR3 comprises 13 residues. V was clipped by 6 bases and J by 7 bases; unmatched bases: 7.

J is TRBJ2-5 and V is TRBV29-1, with a weak D call TRBD1 (5 bases). Per germline, CDR1 SQVTM and CDR2 ANQGSEA. The ends were cut back, 8 bases at V and 0 bases at J, with 13 bases in the middle. The CDR3 loop spans 13 amino acids. In DNA form, the CDR3 reads TGCAGCTCCTCAGGGTCGAACCAAGAGACCCAGTACTTC. Its translation: CSSSGSNQETQYF.

The chain joins TRBV3-1 (or the pseudogene TRBV3-2) to TRBJ1-1; D is unclear. The CDR3 runs to 15 residues. V lost 4 bases and J 1 base, leaving 13 bases between the germline ends. Germline CDR1 reads LGHDT; CDR2 reads YNNKEL (reference sequence). The CDR3 nucleotides read TGTGCCAGCAGCCCCTCCCCAGCCGGGAACACTGAAGCTTTCTTT. It encodes CASSPSPAGNTEAFF.

The sample holds one count of this clone. The gene calls are TRBV19 and TRBJ1-1; D is perhaps TRBD1 (6 bases). V shed 2 bases and J shed 0 bases, with 16 bases lying between them. Germline CDR1 is LNHDA and CDR2 is SQIVND (reference sequence). There are 17 residues in the CDR3. CDR3 in amino acids: CASSISARGLMNTEAFF. The CDR3 DNA reads as TGTGCCAGTAGTATATCCGCCAGGGGACTTATGAACACTGAAGCTTTCTTT.

The chain links TRBV1 to TRBJ2-1; TRBD2 is the table's D call, not checked against the DNA. TRBV1 is noted as a pseudogene. This CDR3 comprises 17 residues. CDR3 residues: CTSSRPGPLAGENEQFF. CDR3 bases: TGCACCAGCAGCCGCCCCGGGCCACTAGCGGGAGAGAATGAGCAGTTCTTC.

This clone was counted a single time. The chain links TRBV7-9 to TRBJ2-7; the match to TRBD1 covers 9 bases. V shed 5 bases, J shed 1 base, and the junction held 15 bases outside the gene matches. In germline, CDR1 is SEHNR, CDR2 FQNEAQ (reference sequence). The length of the CDR3 is 18 residues. The CDR3 DNA reads TGTGCCAGCAGCCTGTCCTCGGGACAGGGTTTGACATCCTACGAGCAGTACTTC. Amino acids: CASSLSSGQGLTSYEQYF.

The chain carries TRBV6-1 and TRBJ2-7; 12 bases are a match to TRBD2. This CDR3 is 16 amino acids long. In germline, CDR1 is MNHNS, CDR2 SASEGT. V was clipped by 0 bases and J by 7 bases; unmatched bases: 7. Here the CDR3 reads CASSEALAGGPWEQYF. The CDR3 DNA follows: TGTGCCAGCAGTGAAGCGCTAGCGGGAGGGCCTTGGGAGCAGTACTTC.

This clone appeared a single time. The J gene is TRBJ2-1, the V gene TRBV19; maybe TRBD1 (5 bases). The CDR3 is 16 residues long. CDR1 LNHDA and CDR2 SQIVND come from the germline V gene (reference sequence). V was pared by 1 base and J by 6 bases, with 16 bases between. CDR3 loop: CASSIGAGIMGNEQFF. DNA of the CDR3: TGTGCCAGTAGTATAGGTGCAGGGATAATGGGCAATGAGCAGTTCTTC. The whole variable domain, filled in from reference TRBV19 and TRBJ2-1, reads DGGITQSPKYLFRKEGQNVTLSCEQNLNHDAMYWYRQDPGQGLRLIYYSQIVNDFQKGDIAEGYSVSREKKESFPLTVTSAQKNPTAFYLCASSIGAGIMGNEQFFGPGTRLTVL.

The chain couples TRBV15 to TRBJ2-1; D may match TRBD1 or TRBD2 (7 bases each). Looked up from germline, CDR1 is LNHNV and CDR2 is YYDKDF (reference sequence). The length of the CDR3 is 14 residues. Trimming took off 3 bases at V and 7 bases at J, with 13 bases between the two ends. CDR3 DNA: TGTGCCACCAGCAGGGGGGGGACAGCTAATGAGCAGTTCTTC. Protein product: CATSRGGTANEQFF.

This clone occurred once. The chain combines TRBV5-1 with TRBJ1-1; possible D gene TRBD1, 6 bases. The V gene's germline CDR1 is SGHRS and CDR2 YFSETQ. Trimming pared 1 base from V and 1 base from J, leaving 14 bases between. CDR3 length: 16 amino acids. In nucleotides, the CDR3 is TGCGCCAGCAGCTTGCACCGAGGGGGGTGGAACACTGAAGCTTTCTTT. This translates into CASSLHRGGWNTEAFF.

The V call is TRBV12-3 or TRBV12-4, the J call TRBJ1-2; TRBD1 matches at 10 bases. The CDR3 runs 12 residues. J gave up 8 bases and V 6 bases, and 3 bases lay outside the gene matches. The CDR3 nucleotides are TGTGCCAGCAGACGGACAGGGGGAGGCTACACCTTC. This translates into CASRRTGGGYTF.

The chain uses TRBV13 and TRBJ1-1; 10 positions match TRBD1. Trimming took 5 bases from V and 1 from J; bases not matched to a gene: 4. The length of the CDR3 is 15 residues. The germline CDR1 and CDR2 sequences are PRHDT and FYEKMQ (reference sequence). The CDR3 DNA is TGTGCCAGCAGCCCCCGGGACAGGGGGAACACTGAAGCTTTCTTT. It translates to CASSPRDRGNTEAFF.

V and J are TRBV30 and TRBJ1-2; D remains ambiguous. In germline, CDR1 is GTSNPN, CDR2 SVGIG (reference sequence). The CDR3 consists of 11 residues. Trimming cost V 0 bases and J 4 bases, with 3 bases left between them. The CDR3 spells CAWSVGYGYTF. The CDR3 region has the DNA TGTGCCTGGAGTGTCGGCTATGGCTACACCTTC.

V and J are TRBV6-5 and TRBJ1-1, with D maybe TRBD1 (5 bases). The CDR3 extends over 14 amino acids. With 10 bases removed from V and 1 base from J, the gap between germline ends came to 16 bases. The V gene's germline CDR1 is MNHEY and CDR2 SVGAGI. Here the CDR3 reads CATRGALGNTEAFF. CDR3 nucleotide sequence: TGTGCCACCCGGGGCGCGCTCGGGAACACTGAAGCTTTCTTT.

The chain couples TRBV6-1 to TRBJ2-2; no clear D. The V gene lost 2 bases and the J gene lost 9 bases, with 13 bases spanning the gap. The CDR3 loop spans 14 amino acids. Per the germline V gene, CDR1 is MNHNS and CDR2 is SASEGT. CDR3 coding DNA: TGTGCCAGCAGTGAATTTCGTATCCCGAGGGAGCTGTTTTTT. Its translation: CASSEFRIPRELFF.

The chain carries TRBV6-1 and TRBJ1-6; D remains unclear. V shed 1 base and J shed 4 bases, with 11 bases lying between them. This CDR3 region has 16 residues. Germline V gene data show CDR1 as MNHNS and CDR2 as SASEGT. The CDR3 region is CASSEGAIKYNSPLHF. The CDR3 coding sequence is TGTGCCAGCAGTGAAGGGGCCATAAAATATAATTCACCCCTCCACTTT.

The chain has TRBV20-1 and TRBJ1-2, with no clear D. The V gene lost 1 base and the J gene lost 6 bases, with 6 bases spanning the gap. Looked up from germline, CDR1 is DFQATT and CDR2 is SNEGSKA (reference sequence). The CDR3 covers 11 residues. The CDR3 DNA follows: TGCAGTGCTAGAGGGGGTAATGGCTACACCTTC. Its protein is CSARGGNGYTF.

V is TRBV6-1 and J is TRBJ2-7; 9 nucleotides align to TRBD1. The V segment lost 2 bases and the J segment 5 bases; nucleotides outside the gene matches: 7. This CDR3 spans 15 amino acids. Looked up from germline, CDR1 is MNHNS and CDR2 is SASEGT. The CDR3 loop is CASSEWDREYDEQYF. The CDR3 DNA sequence: TGTGCCAGCAGTGAATGGGACAGGGAGTACGACGAGCAGTACTTC.

CDR3: CASSLGLPGQTEAFF. The CDR3 DNA sequence: TGTGCCAGCAGTTTAGGACTACCGGGACAGACTGAAGCTTTCTTT. The J gene is TRBJ1-1, the V gene TRBV27; the match to TRBD1 covers 7 bases. V lost 2 bases to trimming and J lost 5 bases; unmatched junction nucleotides: 8. Germline V gives CDR1 MNHEY, CDR2 SMNVEV (reference sequence). CDR3 size: 15 residues.

The rearrangement joins TRBV12-5 to TRBJ1-1; the D is unclear. Germline V CDR1 and CDR2: LGHNT, FRNRAP. This CDR3 has 12 amino acids. Trimming removed 0 bases from V and 11 bases from J, with 10 bases in between. The CDR3 coding sequence is TGTGCTAGTGGTTTGGTAGATATTAGGGCTTTCTTT. This gives the protein CASGLVDIRAFF.

The genes are TRBV6-6 and TRBJ1-2; 7 positions agree with TRBD1. CDR1 is MNHNY and CDR2 is SVGAGI in the germline V gene (reference sequence). This CDR3 is built from 15 residues. With V trimmed by 1 base and J by 4 bases, 6 bases remained unmatched. The CDR3 spells CASSYYRGGPYGYTF. The CDR3 nucleotides read TGTGCCAGCAGTTACTACAGGGGTGGGCCCTATGGCTACACCTTC.

This sequence joins TRBV7-9 and TRBJ2-3; 7 nucleotides line up with TRBD2. After removal of 0 bases from V and 4 bases from J, the junction contained 4 bases not matched to a gene. The CDR3 extends over 15 amino acids. CDR1 SEHNR and CDR2 FQNEAQ come from the germline V gene (reference sequence). The CDR3 bases are TGTGCCAGCAGCTTAGCGGGCGGGAGTCCAGATACGCAGTATTTT. It yields the protein CASSLAGGSPDTQYF.

The rearrangement links TRBV10-1 to TRBJ2-2; no reliable D call. Trimming cost V 4 bases and J 4 bases, with 13 bases left between them. The CDR3 has 15 residues. Germline V CDR1 and CDR2: WNHNN, SYGVQD (reference sequence). CDR3 region: CASSAGRPSTGELFF. The CDR3 coding sequence is TGCGCCAGCAGTGCGGGCCGACCTAGCACCGGGGAGCTGTTTTTT.

V and J are TRBV2 and TRBJ1-1, with TRBD1 identical over 7 bases. V lost 10 bases and J lost 0; bases outside the gene matches: 5. The CDR3 loop spans 13 amino acids. CDR1 and CDR2 from the germline V gene are SNHLY and FYNNEI. Here the CDR3 reads CANQGGLNTEAFF. The DNA for the CDR3 is TGTGCCAACCAGGGGGGTTTGAACACTGAAGCTTTCTTT.

This chain uses TRBV19 with TRBJ1-5; unclear D gene. The CDR3 sequence is 14 residues long. CDR1 LNHDA and CDR2 SQIVND come from the germline V gene (reference sequence). Trimming took off 6 bases at V and 0 bases at J, with 9 bases between the two ends. CDR3 DNA sequence: TGTGCCAGTAGAGTCACGGGTAGCAATCAGCCCCAGCATTTT. This translates into CASRVTGSNQPQHF.

A word on this clone: An end of the junction does not agree with germline; a read error may underlie this. The rearrangement links TRBV5-6 to TRBJ1-1; D unresolved. Germline CDR1 is SGHDT and CDR2 is YYEEEE. The CDR3 covers 11 residues. Written as DNA, the CDR3 is TGTGCCAGCAGCTTGGGATCGACGGCGAACTTT. Its protein product is CASSLGSTANF.

This chain uses TRBV5-1 with TRBJ2-1; TRBD2 agrees at 10 bases. This CDR3 comprises 15 residues. Unmatched junction bases numbered 6, after V lost 4 bases and J lost 5 bases. CDR1 and CDR2 (germline): SGHRS, YFSETQ. In DNA form, the CDR3 reads TGCGCCAGCAGCCAGTCTAGCGGGAGTAACAATGAGCAGTTCTTC. Translating it yields CASSQSSGSNNEQFF.

CDR3: CASTKSGNFYGYTF. CDR3 DNA: TGTGCCAGCACCAAAAGCGGGAATTTCTATGGCTACACCTTC. This rearrangement joins TRBV7-9 to TRBJ1-2; D not resolved. The V end was cut by 7 bases, the J end by 4 bases, with 16 bases between. This CDR3 has 14 amino acids. CDR1 SEHNR and CDR2 FQNEAQ come from the germline V gene (reference sequence).

The chain couples TRBV5-6 to TRBJ2-1; 8 bases match TRBD2. Germline V gene lookup returns CDR1 SGHDT and CDR2 YYEEEE. Germline trimming cut 4 bases from V and 8 bases from J; bases unmatched to any gene: 17. This CDR3 comprises 17 residues. The CDR3 DNA reads as TGTGCCAGCAGCCAATTGACAGCCAGCGGGAGTAGGGATGAGCAGTTCTTC. As protein: CASSQLTASGSRDEQFF.